The present entry profiles one TCR beta chain with its context. Its antigen is still unknown. This table comes from immunoSEQ multiplex PCR, and its TCRdb copy is limited to in-frame clones, with some not included. Here the sample spans under 550,000 clones, around 89% being singletons. The treatment here: some 19 received Ad26.COV2.S at low or high dose, single or two shots; five or six received placebo; per-sample allocation not given. Sample collection was performed on day 63 after the first vaccine or placebo injection. Looked up from germline, CDR1 is LGHDT and CDR2 is YNNKEL (reference sequence). This CDR3 has 17 residues. Trimming cost V 6 bases and J 4 bases; bases outside gene matches: 16. The data are from a study of Ad26.COV2.S vaccination and SARS-CoV-2 variants. Study-wide results and limits: Similar non-spike TCR breadth was seen in vaccine and placebo recipients. Following vaccination, spike-specific CD8+ and CD4+ T cell responses reportedly exhibited substantial breadth.

The clonotype originates from a person aged 18-65 years who received the Ad26.COV2.S COVID-19 vaccine or a placebo. The sequences come from peripheral blood, collected in a trial of Ad26.COV2.S vaccine versus placebo. This rearrangement joins TRBV3-1 (or the pseudogene TRBV3-2) to TRBJ1-2; 8 bases agree with TRBD1. DNA for the CDR3: TGTGCCAGCAGGGACGTCGGACAGGGAATCCATTCCTATGGCTACACCTTC. Encoded protein: CASRDVGQGIHSYGYTF.